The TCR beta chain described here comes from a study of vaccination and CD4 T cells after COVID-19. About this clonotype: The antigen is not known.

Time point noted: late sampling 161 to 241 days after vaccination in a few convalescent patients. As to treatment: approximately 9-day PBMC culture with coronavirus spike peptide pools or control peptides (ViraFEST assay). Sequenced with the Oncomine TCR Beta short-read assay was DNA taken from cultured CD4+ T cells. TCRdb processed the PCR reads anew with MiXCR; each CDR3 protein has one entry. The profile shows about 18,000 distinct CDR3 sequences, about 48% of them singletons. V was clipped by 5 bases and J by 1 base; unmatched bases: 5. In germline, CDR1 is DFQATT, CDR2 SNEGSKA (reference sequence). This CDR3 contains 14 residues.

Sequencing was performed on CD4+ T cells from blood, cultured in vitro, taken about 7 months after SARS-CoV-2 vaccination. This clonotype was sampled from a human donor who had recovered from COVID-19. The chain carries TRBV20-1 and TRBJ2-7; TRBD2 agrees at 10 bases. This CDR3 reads CSAGSSGGSYEQYF. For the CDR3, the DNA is TGCAGTGCTGGGTCTAGCGGGGGATCCTACGAGCAGTACTTC.